This T cell receptor beta chain was captured by sequencing in a study of read filtering for tumor transcriptome and immune sequencing. Study-level information: Roughly 8 patients were R-ISS I, 16 were R-ISS II, roughly 7 were R-ISS III. Findings of the study overall: The CD138-negative fraction was mixed bone marrow immune cells, not pure T cells.

This library used approximately 0.4 ug RNA and molecular barcoded adaptors spanning alpha/delta and beta/gamma chains. TCRdb passed the reads through MiXCR, listing each CDR3 protein once. The data show about 22,000 distinct CDR3 sequences, roughly an eighth seen once. Per the germline V gene, CDR1 is MNHNS and CDR2 is SASEGT. The CDR3 is 16 amino acids. Deletions cut 0 bases from V and 9 bases from J, with 18 bases between. A remark on this clonotype: What it recognizes is unknown. This could be a read error, since a much larger clone is one nucleotide away.

Material for sequencing was a population of CD138-negative cells sorted from bone marrow. V is TRBV6-1 and J is TRBJ2-1; no firm D call. The clonotype was recovered from a donor older than 35 with multiple myeloma. This chain's CDR3 is CASSEARTWSGSEQFF. CDR3 DNA sequence: TGTGCCAGCAGTGAAGCGCGAACCTGGTCGGGCAGTGAGCAGTTCTTC.